These 24 T cell receptor beta chains came from one sample sequenced in a study of Ad26.COV2.S vaccination and SARS-CoV-2 variants. Treatment in this sample: 15 to 20 received Ad26.COV2.S at low or high dose, single or two shots; 5 received placebo; per-sample allocation not given. Repertoires come from day 63 after the first vaccine or placebo injection. TCRdb's copy holds only in-frame clones and misses some; the assay was immunoSEQ multiplex PCR. The table records 300,000 to 350,000 clones, about 86% of them present only once. Here the sequenced sample was peripheral blood, taken in a trial of Ad26.COV2.S vaccine versus placebo. All receptors come from a person aged 18 to 59 who received the Ad26.COV2.S COVID-19 vaccine or a placebo.

CDR3 DNA sequence: TGTGCCAGCATCAGGGAATCGGGGGGGTATGGCTACACCTTC. This gives the protein CASIRESGGYGYTF. The V gene is TRBV2, the J gene TRBJ1-2; tentative D call: TRBD1 (5 bases). CDR3 length: 14 amino acids. Trimming took 7 bases from V and 5 from J, leaving 17 bases between them. Germline values: CDR1 SNHLY, CDR2 FYNNEI.

The rearrangement uses TRBV2 and TRBJ1-1, with a tentative D call TRBD1 (6 bases). Trimming removed 5 bases from V and 3 bases from J, with 10 bases in between. This CDR3 contains 13 residues. Germline V CDR1 and CDR2: SNHLY, FYNNEI. The CDR3 region is CASSFYRDTEAFF. In DNA form, the CDR3 reads TGTGCCAGCAGTTTCTACAGGGACACTGAAGCTTTCTTT.

V is TRBV7-2 and J is TRBJ1-1, with TRBD1 matching 8 bases. With 5 bases clipped from V and 1 base from J, the junction kept 9 bases outside the gene matches. This CDR3 spans 16 amino acids. Germline V CDR1 and CDR2: SGHTA, FQGNSA. CDR3 protein: CASSRGTGYPNTEAFF. The CDR3 nucleotides read TGTGCCAGCAGCCGGGGGACAGGATACCCGAACACTGAAGCTTTCTTT.

The chain is built from TRBV19 and TRBJ2-2; D is possibly TRBD1 (6 bases). The CDR3 contains 14 residues. The V end lost 5 bases, the J end lost 2 bases, and 9 bases lay between the germline ends. In germline, CDR1 is LNHDA, CDR2 SQIVND (reference sequence). For the CDR3, the DNA is TGTGCCAGTAGTTGGGACACTAACACCGGGGAGCTGTTTTTT. Amino acid sequence: CASSWDTNTGELFF.

The chain uses TRBV13 and TRBJ2-7, with D unclear. CDR1 is PRHDT and CDR2 is FYEKMQ in the germline V gene (reference sequence). The germline V and J ends were trimmed by 1 base and 5 bases, with 12 bases remaining between them. CDR3 length: 14 residues. CDR3 sequence: CASSLAGFPHEQYF. The CDR3, as DNA: TGTGCCAGCAGCTTAGCCGGGTTTCCCCACGAGCAGTACTTC.

The chain employs TRBV7-9 and TRBJ2-1; the D gene is possibly TRBD1 (5 bases). The V gene's germline CDR1 is SEHNR and CDR2 FQNEAQ (reference sequence). CDR3 length: 14 residues. The V gene lost 1 base and the J gene lost 5 bases, with 9 bases spanning the gap. The CDR3 DNA sequence: TGTGCCAGCAGCTTAGAGGCAGGGAACAATGAGCAGTTCTTC. Translation: CASSLEAGNNEQFF.

In this sample, this clone turned up once. V usage is TRBV4-3 and J usage is TRBJ2-7; 8 nucleotides match TRBD1. CDR3 length equals 17 residues. V shed 1 base and J 3 bases; nucleotides not matched to a gene: 11. The germline CDR1 and CDR2 sequences are LGHNA and YSLEER. This CDR3 reads CASSQAYPADRVYEQYF. CDR3 bases: TGCGCCAGCAGCCAAGCCTACCCCGCGGACAGGGTCTACGAGCAGTACTTC.

The CDR3 DNA is TGTGCCTGGAGTTGGGGGAACACTGAAGCTTTCTTT. This gives the protein CAWSWGNTEAFF. The chain joins TRBV30 to TRBJ1-1; no firm D call. Per the germline V gene, CDR1 is GTSNPN and CDR2 is SVGIG (reference sequence). The ends were cut back, 2 bases at V and 1 base at J, with 5 bases in the middle. This CDR3 is 12 amino acids long. Full variable domain (outside the CDR3, taken from reference TRBV30 and TRBJ1-1): SQTIHQWPATLVQPVGSPLSLECTVEGTSNPNLYWYRQAAGRGLQLLFYSVGIGQISSEVPQNLSASRPQDRQFILSSKKLLLSDSGFYLCAWSWGNTEAFFGQGTRLTVV.

The V gene is TRBV29-1, the J gene TRBJ2-7; D possibly corresponds to TRBD1 (5 bases). Trimming stripped 4 bases from V and 3 bases from J, with 13 bases between. The CDR3 runs 13 residues. Germline CDR1 and CDR2: SQVTM and ANQGSEA. CDR3 bases: TGCAGCGTTGGGCAGGGAAAGGGCTACGAGCAGTACTTC. This gives the protein CSVGQGKGYEQYF.

This rearrangement joins TRBV7-2 to TRBJ1-3, with no clear D. The V and J ends lost 5 bases and 0 bases respectively, with 11 bases between them. CDR3 size: 15 residues. Germline lookup yields CDR1 SGHTA and CDR2 FQGNSA. CDR3 sequence (DNA): TGTGCCAGCAGCCAATCCCGGGACTCTGGAAACACCATATATTTT. Translated: CASSQSRDSGNTIYF.

This clone appeared once. The V call is TRBV27, the J call TRBJ2-7; maybe TRBD2 (6 bases). The CDR3 extends over 15 amino acids. Germline CDR1 and CDR2: MNHEY and SMNVEV (reference sequence). Between the trimmed V and J ends, which lost 1 base and 2 bases, there was a span of 12 bases. The CDR3 loop reads CASSLFGRGAYEQYF. CDR3 in DNA: TGTGCCAGCAGTTTATTCGGTCGCGGGGCCTACGAGCAGTACTTC.

V usage is TRBV7-8 and J usage is TRBJ1-2, with a tentative D call TRBD1 (6 bases). CDR3 length: 12 amino acids. V dropped 3 bases and J dropped 5 bases, with 7 bases sitting between them. The V gene's germline CDR1 is SGHVS and CDR2 FQNEAQ. The CDR3 is CASSFTGYGYTF. In nucleotides, the CDR3 is TGTGCCAGCAGCTTTACAGGGTATGGCTACACCTTC.

The rearrangement joins TRBV29-1 to TRBJ2-3; 8 bases align to TRBD2. V shed 5 bases, J shed 5 bases, and the junction held 12 bases outside the gene matches. This CDR3 has 15 amino acids. CDR1 and CDR2 from the germline V gene are SQVTM and ANQGSEA. CDR3 protein: CSVRGLSGDGDTQYF. CDR3 bases: TGCAGCGTTAGGGGCCTTAGCGGGGATGGAGATACGCAGTATTTT.

This chain uses TRBV7-2 with TRBJ1-3; D call uncertain. The CDR3 consists of 15 residues. The V end lost 5 bases, the J end lost 1 base, and 12 bases lay between the germline ends. The germline V gene has CDR1 SGHTA and CDR2 FQGNSA. CDR3 protein: CASSPQPRSGNTIYF. In DNA, the CDR3 is TGTGCCAGCAGCCCTCAGCCACGATCTGGAAACACCATATATTTT.

The chain links TRBV5-5 to TRBJ1-5; D uncertain. The CDR3 contains 13 residues. V dropped 2 bases and J dropped 3 bases, with 6 bases sitting between them. CDR1 SGHKS and CDR2 YYEKEE come from the germline V gene (reference sequence). CDR3 sequence: CASSLTFNQPQHF. In DNA form, the CDR3 reads TGTGCCAGCAGCTTAACCTTCAATCAGCCCCAGCATTTT.

CDR3 nucleotide sequence: TGTGCCAGCAGTTACTCAGTCCCGACAGATAACGAGCAGTACTTC. This codes for CASSYSVPTDNEQYF. The V call is TRBV6-5, the J call TRBJ2-7; a possible D gene is TRBD1 (5 bases). V lost 0 bases, J lost 5 bases, and 14 bases lay in between. This CDR3 is built from 15 residues. Germline CDR1 MNHEY, CDR2 SVGAGI.

The chain employs TRBV9 and TRBJ2-1, with D perhaps matching TRBD1 or TRBD2 (5 bases each). The germline V and J ends were trimmed by 4 bases and 5 bases, with 16 bases remaining between them. The germline CDR1 and CDR2 sequences are SGDLS and YYNGEE. This CDR3 has 15 residues. The CDR3 DNA follows: TGTGCCAGCAGCCGAACGGGGCTAGGCCACAATGAGCAGTTCTTC. It translates to CASSRTGLGHNEQFF.

The chain joins TRBV5-1 to TRBJ1-3; D is undetermined. V was shortened by 0 bases and J by 0 bases, with 7 bases between the two germline ends. This CDR3 has 15 residues. Germline values: CDR1 SGHRS, CDR2 YFSETQ. CDR3 DNA sequence: TGCGCCAGCAGCTTGGCTCCGGGCTCTGGAAACACCATATATTTT. Translated: CASSLAPGSGNTIYF.

J is TRBJ2-3 and V is TRBV6-5; TRBD1 matches 11 bases. Per germline, CDR1 MNHEY and CDR2 SVGAGI. With V trimmed by 6 bases and J by 3 bases, 5 bases remained unmatched. The CDR3 consists of 15 residues. This chain's CDR3 is CASRRTGGATDTQYF. The CDR3 nucleotides read TGTGCCAGCAGGCGGACAGGGGGCGCAACAGATACGCAGTATTTT.

The chain is built from TRBV7-3 and TRBJ2-1; TRBD1 or TRBD2 may be the D gene (5 bases each). Germline assignment: CDR1 SGHTA and CDR2 FQGTGA. V lost 5 bases and J 5 bases, leaving 10 bases between the germline ends. This CDR3 is built from 13 residues. The CDR3 loop is CASSRGRNNEQFF. The DNA of the CDR3 is TGTGCCAGCAGCCGGGGCAGGAACAATGAGCAGTTCTTC.

The rearrangement links TRBV5-1 to TRBJ2-2; D is ambiguous. CDR1 and CDR2 from the germline V gene are SGHRS and YFSETQ. The CDR3 extends over 13 amino acids. V lost 4 bases and J lost 6, with 10 bases in between. CDR3 nucleotide sequence: TGCGCCAGCAGCATGGCAGGTCCCGGGGAGCTGTTTTTT. Translating gives CASSMAGPGELFF.

The chain carries TRBV20-1 and TRBJ2-7; D unclear. The CDR3 totals 10 residues. The V end lost 6 bases, the J end lost 3 bases, and 6 bases lay between the germline ends. Germline V gene lookup returns CDR1 DFQATT and CDR2 SNEGSKA (reference sequence). The CDR3 loop is CSALDYEQYF. In DNA, the CDR3 is TGCAGTGCCCTCGACTACGAGCAGTACTTC.

V usage is TRBV4-3 and J usage is TRBJ2-1; D gene unclear. The germline CDR1 and CDR2 sequences are LGHNA and YSLEER. The CDR3 loop spans 12 amino acids. With 0 bases removed from V and 10 bases from J, the gap between germline ends came to 7 bases. CDR3 in DNA: TGCGCCAGCAGCCAAGATGAAAGGGAGCAGTTCTTC. Translating gives CASSQDEREQFF.

The chain employs TRBV5-1 and TRBJ2-2; TRBD1 might be the D (6 bases). Germline V gene lookup returns CDR1 SGHRS and CDR2 YFSETQ. V lost 1 base and J 0 bases, leaving 13 bases between the germline ends. There are 17 residues in the CDR3. The chain's CDR3 is CASSLSPPGANTGELFF. The DNA for the CDR3 is TGCGCCAGCAGCTTGTCCCCCCCAGGGGCGAACACCGGGGAGCTGTTTTTT.